The 3 T cell receptor beta chains given below trace back to one sample, sequenced in a study of blood T cell repertoires in COVID-19. Clones were sequenced by immunoSEQ multiplex PCR, and TCRdb holds only the in-frame ones, with some missing. The table includes about 260,000 clones, around 90% detected once. Sequencing was performed on peripheral blood. These receptors were taken from an older woman with COVID-19, enrolled during active disease.

V and J are TRBV7-3 and TRBJ1-1; 10 nucleotides align to TRBD1. Trimming cost V 7 bases and J 4 bases; bases outside gene matches: 6. The CDR3 length is 14 residues. The germline V gene has CDR1 SGHTA and CDR2 FQGTGA. The CDR3 coding sequence is TGTGCCAGCACACCGGGACAGGGGTCCACTGAAGCTTTCTTT. Amino acid sequence: CASTPGQGSTEAFF.

The rearrangement uses TRBV6-4 and TRBJ2-2; 8 bases fit TRBD2. V gave up 8 bases and J gave up 7 bases; unmatched junction bases: 12. This CDR3 region has 15 residues. Germline V gene sequence: CDR1 MRHNA, CDR2 SNTAGT. CDR3 sequence reads: CASRRSGSSVGELFF. The CDR3 DNA reads TGTGCCAGCCGGAGGAGCGGGAGTTCGGTCGGGGAGCTGTTTTTT.

The gene calls are TRBV19 and TRBJ2-1, with D possibly TRBD1 on 5 matching bases. Trimming cost V 6 bases and J 5 bases, with 11 bases left between them. The CDR3 spans 13 residues. CDR1 is LNHDA, CDR2 SQIVND, per germline (reference sequence). The CDR3 sequence: CASRLQGNNEQFF. The DNA of the CDR3 is TGTGCCAGTAGACTGCAGGGTAACAATGAGCAGTTCTTC.